The 3 T cell receptor beta chains below come from one sample, sequenced in a study of CXCR3-negative and CXCR3-positive naive CD8 T cells. TRB cDNA was prepared as libraries by UMI-labeled 5' RACE. Following a re-call of the 5' RACE reads, TCRdb has one entry per CDR3 protein and lacks DNA. This sample's table reports fewer than 90,000 distinct CDR3 sequences. General study points: The study found more hydrophobic TRB CDR3s in CXCR3-positive naive cells than in CXCR3-negative naive cells.

Their target antigens are unknown. Input material: naive CXCR3+ CD8+ T cells from blood. As for subset: CD45RO-CCR7+CD27+CD95- naive CD8+ T cells expressing CXCR3 (TNR3+). The receptor set was obtained from a human donor in good health. Some clones in this sample may be carry-over from other donors' samples.

The chain links TRBV11-2 to TRBJ2-7; TCRdb reports TRBD2, a call that lacks DNA to check it against. The V gene's germline CDR1 is SGHAT and CDR2 FQNNGV. The CDR3 has 14 amino acids. The CDR3 region is CASSPSGTSGEQYF.

V and J are TRBV28 and TRBJ2-7. The CDR3 runs to 13 residues. Germline V gives CDR1 MDHEN, CDR2 SYDVKM. CDR3 sequence: CASSFAQTYEQYF.

The chain uses TRBV29-1 and TRBJ1-3; TCRdb indicates TRBD1, and absent DNA this call remains unverified. Germline V CDR1 and CDR2: SQVTM, ANQGSEA. The length of the CDR3 is 15 residues. The CDR3 sequence: CSVEDPRETGNTIYF.